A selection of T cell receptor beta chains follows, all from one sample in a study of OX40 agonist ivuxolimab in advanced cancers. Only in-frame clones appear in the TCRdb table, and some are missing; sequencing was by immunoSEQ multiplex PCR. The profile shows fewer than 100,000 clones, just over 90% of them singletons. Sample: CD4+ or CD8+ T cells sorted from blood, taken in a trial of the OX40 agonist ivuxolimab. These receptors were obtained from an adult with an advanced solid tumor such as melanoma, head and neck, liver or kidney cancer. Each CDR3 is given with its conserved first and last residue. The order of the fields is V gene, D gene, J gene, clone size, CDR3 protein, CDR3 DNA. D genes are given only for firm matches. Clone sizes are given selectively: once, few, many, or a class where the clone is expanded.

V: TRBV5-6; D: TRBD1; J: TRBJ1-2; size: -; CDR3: CASSTGQSGYGYTF; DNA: TGTGCCAGCAGCACGGGACAGTCAGGCTATGGCTACACCTTC
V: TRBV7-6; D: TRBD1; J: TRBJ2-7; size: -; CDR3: CASSLVPGQGAYEQYF; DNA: TGTGCCAGCAGCTTAGTACCGGGACAGGGGGCCTACGAGCAGTACTTC
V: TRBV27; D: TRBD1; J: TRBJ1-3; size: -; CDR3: CASSPMTGMNTIYF; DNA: TGTGCCAGCAGTCCCATGACAGGGATGAACACCATATATTTT
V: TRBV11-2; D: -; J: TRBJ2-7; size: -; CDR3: CASSLVGSYEQYF; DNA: TGTGCCAGCAGCTTAGTAGGTAGTTACGAGCAGTACTTC
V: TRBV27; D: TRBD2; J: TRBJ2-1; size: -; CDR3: CASSLRTSGSLRNEQFF; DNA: TGTGCCAGCAGTTTACGCACTAGCGGGAGTCTTCGGAATGAGCAGTTCTTC
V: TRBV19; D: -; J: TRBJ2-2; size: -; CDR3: CASRVRVPLANTGELFF; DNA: TGTGCCAGTAGGGTCAGGGTACCCCTCGCGAACACCGGGGAGCTGTTTTTT
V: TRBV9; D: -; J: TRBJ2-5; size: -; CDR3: CASSVSMQETQYF; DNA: TGTGCCAGCAGCGTAAGCATGCAAGAGACCCAGTACTTC
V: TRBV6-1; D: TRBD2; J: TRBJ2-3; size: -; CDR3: CASLAGVEDTQYF; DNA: TGTGCCAGCCTAGCGGGAGTGGAGGATACGCAGTATTTT
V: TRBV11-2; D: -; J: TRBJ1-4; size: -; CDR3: CASSLSEKLFF; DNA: TGTGCCAGCAGCTTGAGTGAAAAACTGTTTTTT
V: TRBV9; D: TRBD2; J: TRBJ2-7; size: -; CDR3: CASRADLGLAGVSQYF; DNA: TGTGCCAGCAGAGCTGACTTAGGACTAGCGGGAGTGTCGCAGTACTTC
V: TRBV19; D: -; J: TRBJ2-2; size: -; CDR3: CASRTGSTGELFF; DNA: TGTGCCAGTAGAACGGGAAGCACCGGGGAGCTGTTTTTT
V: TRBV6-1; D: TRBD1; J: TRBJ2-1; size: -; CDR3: CASSEYRGTEDNEQFF; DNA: TGTGCCAGCAGTGAATATCGAGGGACAGAGGACAATGAGCAGTTCTTC
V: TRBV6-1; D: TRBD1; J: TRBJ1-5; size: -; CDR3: CASSKDRGQFGQPQHF; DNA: TGTGCCAGCAGTAAAGACAGGGGACAGTTTGGCCAGCCCCAGCATTTT
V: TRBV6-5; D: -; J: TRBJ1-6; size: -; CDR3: CASSAQGGNSPLHF; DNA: TGTGCCAGCAGTGCCCAAGGGGGTAATTCACCCCTCCACTTT
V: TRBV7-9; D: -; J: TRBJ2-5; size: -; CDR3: CASSLESGTQYF; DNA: TGTGCCAGCAGCTTAGAGTCGGGGACCCAGTACTTC
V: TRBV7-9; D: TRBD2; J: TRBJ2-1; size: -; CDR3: CASSLDGLAGLEQFF; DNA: TGTGCCAGCAGCTTAGACGGACTAGCGGGTTTGGAGCAGTTCTTC
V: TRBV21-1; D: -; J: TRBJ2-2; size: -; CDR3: CASSARQGGDTGELFF; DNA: TGTGCCAGCAGCGCCCGACAGGGGGGGGACACCGGGGAGCTGTTTTTT
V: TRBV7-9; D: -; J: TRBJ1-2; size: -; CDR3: CASSLRADYGYTF; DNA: TGTGCCAGCAGCTTACGAGCGGACTATGGCTACACCTTC
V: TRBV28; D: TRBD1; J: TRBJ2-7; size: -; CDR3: CASSGDHRTGGLLYEQYF; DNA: TGTGCCAGCAGCGGAGATCACCGGACAGGGGGGCTACTTTACGAGCAGTACTTC
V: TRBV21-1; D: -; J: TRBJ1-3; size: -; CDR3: CASRKGPLDISGNTIYF; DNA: TGTGCCAGCAGGAAGGGGCCCTTAGATATATCTGGAAACACCATATATTTT
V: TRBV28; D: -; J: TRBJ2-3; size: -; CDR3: CASSAPVGADTQYF; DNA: TGTGCCAGCAGTGCTCCAGTGGGGGCAGATACGCAGTATTTT
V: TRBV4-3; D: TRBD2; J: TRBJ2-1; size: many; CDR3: CASSQTSGNFYNEQFF; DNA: TGCGCCAGCAGCCAAACTAGCGGGAACTTTTACAATGAGCAGTTCTTC
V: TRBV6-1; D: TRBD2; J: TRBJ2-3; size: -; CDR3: CASSVAGGTDTQYF; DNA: TGTGCCAGCAGTGTAGCGGGGGGCACAGATACGCAGTATTTT
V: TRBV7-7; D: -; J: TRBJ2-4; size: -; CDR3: CASSLRQGLAKNIQYF; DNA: TGTGCCAGCAGCCTCCGACAGGGACTAGCCAAAAACATTCAGTACTTC
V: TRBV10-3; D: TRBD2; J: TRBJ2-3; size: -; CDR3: CAIGRGGRGSTDTQYF; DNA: TGTGCCATCGGTAGGGGCGGGAGAGGGAGCACAGATACGCAGTATTTT
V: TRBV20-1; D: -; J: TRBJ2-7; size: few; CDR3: CSATGSYEQYF; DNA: TGCAGTGCGACGGGCAGCTACGAGCAGTACTTC
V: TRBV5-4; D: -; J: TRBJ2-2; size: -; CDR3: CASSLGSALNTGELFF; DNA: TGTGCCAGCAGCCTTGGAAGCGCCTTGAACACCGGGGAGCTGTTTTTT
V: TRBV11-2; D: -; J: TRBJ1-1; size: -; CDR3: CASSLNGGVNTEAFF; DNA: TGTGCCAGCAGCTTAAATGGGGGAGTGAACACTGAAGCTTTCTTT
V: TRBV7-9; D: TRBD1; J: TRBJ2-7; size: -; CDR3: CASSLVTGGYEQYF; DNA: TGTGCCAGCAGCTTAGTGACAGGGGGGTACGAGCAGTACTTC
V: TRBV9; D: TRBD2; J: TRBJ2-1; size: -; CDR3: CASSVAGGPGNEQFF; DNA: TGTGCCAGCAGCGTAGCGGGAGGGCCAGGCAATGAGCAGTTCTTC
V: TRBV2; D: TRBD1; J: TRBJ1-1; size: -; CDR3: CASITQGAYTEAFF; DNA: TGTGCCAGCATTACACAGGGGGCGTACACTGAAGCTTTCTTT
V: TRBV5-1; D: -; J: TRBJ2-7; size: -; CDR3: CASSFRTGSSYEQYF; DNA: TGCGCCAGCAGCTTCCGGACGGGGAGCTCCTACGAGCAGTACTTC
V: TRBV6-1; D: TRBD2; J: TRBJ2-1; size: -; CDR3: CASSAVAGSEQFF; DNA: TGTGCCAGCAGTGCGGTAGCGGGTAGTGAGCAGTTCTTC
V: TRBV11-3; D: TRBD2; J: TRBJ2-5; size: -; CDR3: CASSLSHSGRAGETQYF; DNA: TGTGCCAGCAGCTTATCCCATAGCGGGAGGGCCGGGGAGACCCAGTACTTC
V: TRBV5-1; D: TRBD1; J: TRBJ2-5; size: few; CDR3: CASSLLPTGTGVETQYF; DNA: TGCGCCAGCAGCTTGCTCCCGACCGGGACAGGGGTGGAGACCCAGTACTTC
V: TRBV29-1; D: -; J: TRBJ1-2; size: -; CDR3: CSVPISREDYGYTF; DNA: TGCAGCGTCCCGATTTCCAGGGAAGACTATGGCTACACCTTC
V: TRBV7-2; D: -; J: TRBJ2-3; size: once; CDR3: CASSSKRAPGDTQYF; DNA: TGTGCCAGCAGCTCAAAGCGGGCCCCAGGAGATACGCAGTATTTT
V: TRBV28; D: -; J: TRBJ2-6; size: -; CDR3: CASRGGHTLSGANVLTF; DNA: TGTGCCAGCAGGGGGGGACACACGCTCTCTGGGGCCAACGTCCTGACTTTC
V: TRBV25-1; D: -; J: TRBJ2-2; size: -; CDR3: CASVNTGELFF; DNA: TGTGCCAGCGTGAACACCGGGGAGCTGTTTTTT
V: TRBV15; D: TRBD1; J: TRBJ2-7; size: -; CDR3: CATSRGQGNTYEQYF; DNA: TGTGCCACCAGCAGAGGACAGGGGAACACCTACGAGCAGTACTTC
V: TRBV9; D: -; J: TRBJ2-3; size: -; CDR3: CASSVGQREADTQYF; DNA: TGTGCCAGCAGCGTAGGCCAGCGCGAGGCAGATACGCAGTATTTT
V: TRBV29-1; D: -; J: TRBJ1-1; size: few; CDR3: CSGGYGRNTEAFF; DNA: TGCAGCGGGGGATATGGGAGGAACACTGAAGCTTTCTTT
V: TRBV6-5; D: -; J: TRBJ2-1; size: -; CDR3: CASSYSGLNEQFF; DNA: TGTGCCAGCAGTTACTCGGGTTTAAATGAGCAGTTCTTC
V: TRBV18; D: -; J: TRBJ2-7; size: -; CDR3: CASSPSGHNDEQYF; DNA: TGTGCCAGCTCACCGTCGGGACACAACGACGAGCAGTACTTC
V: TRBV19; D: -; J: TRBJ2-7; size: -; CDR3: CASSISGTGSSYEQYF; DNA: TGTGCCAGTAGTATATCCGGTACAGGAAGCTCCTACGAGCAGTACTTC